The source of this TCR beta chain is a study of human T cells and chemical hapten exposure listed by TCRdb under 2021. In the study overall: For sensitization, 2% DPC in acetone was applied to an approximately 2 cm by approximately 2 cm area of upper inner arm skin. Weekly therapeutic DPC doses were additionally applied to the scalp of patients throughout the roughly 23-week study period. Patch testing was performed on the upper back with Finn chambers containing 0.01% DPC, and the patch tests were scored after 6 days according to International Contact Dermatitis Research Group standards. Most of the patients in the cohort were female, and the cohort covered alopecia areata with under or over 50% scalp involvement, alopecia totalis and alopecia universalis. Libraries were pooled for sequencing, and per-sample TCR yields varied mainly because of small differences in library volumes within the pool. Peripheral blood TCR repertoire changes were tracked in vivo in alopecia patients during primary and secondary sensitization to the hapten diphenylcyclopropenone (DPC). Patient blood was sampled pre-sensitization (week 0) and at 2, 6 and about 24 weeks after DPC sensitization. For TCR sequencing, blood came from some 31 alopecia patients at anywhere from one to four time points (pre-sensitization, 2, 6 and 24 weeks).

The time point tag for this specimen amounts to: patch test 2, 6 weeks after DPC sensitization. The sample's treatment or condition label is to be understood as: therapeutic diphenylcyclopropenone sensitization with weekly scalp DPC. At each patch-test visit, blood was drawn before the patch test was applied. To be eligible, patients had to be aged 18 to 70, diagnosed with alopecia and judged suitable for DPC therapy, while pregnant patients were excluded. Unfractionated whole blood was collected in Tempus Blood RNA tubes, and total RNA was extracted from that blood. The CDR3 contains 13 residues, cysteine and phenylalanine counted. Here the CDR3 DNA is all that survives: 39 bases in frame from base 1. The CDR1 and CDR2 encoded by the germline V gene are LGHNA and YSLEER. V was cut back by 4 bases and J by 8 bases, leaving a gap of 14 bases between them. Libraries were prepared through RACE. Reads for this sample came from a NextSeq 500. During library preparation, unique molecular identifiers were attached to individual cDNA molecules so that TCRs could be counted quantitatively and reproducibly. Each blood RNA sample was used to sequence both TCR alpha and TCR beta chains. The authors' analysis ran thus. A median of about 100,000 TCRs per sample was observed, with a range of roughly 20,000 to 750,000. The Decombinator software suite was used to annotate the V, J and CDR3 of the TCR reads. Every sample was subsampled to the same number of TCRs (28,000) for the PS versus PT1 abundance plots. Expanded TCRs were defined as absent before sensitization and observed at least eight times at the 2-week time point. The public reads were quality trimmed at Q25 with fastp and then assembled into clones with MiXCR by TCRdb, keeping productive beta chains. Rows with one shared CDR3 protein collapse into an entry with the most common genes and DNA. The V and J calls and clone size are TCRdb's, not the authors'. A total of approximately 350,000 distinct CDR3 sequences appear in this sample, under 6.5% of them only once. Of the sample, about 5.6% is held by the ten largest clones.

Many counts were recorded for this clonotype. No antigen is known for it. The record has no base qualities; no much larger clone is one base away. Study-wide findings and limitations: The number of PT1 expanded TCRs positively correlated with patch test score, significant at thresholds 8, 16 and 32 but not 4. Expanded TCRs formed significantly more large CDR3 similarity clusters than pre-sensitization or healthy control sets, consistent with antigen-driven responses. After repeated subsampling, changes were observed in the strength of the expansion versus patch-test correlation and in the threshold at which the correlation became significant. Alopecia, a presumed autoimmune disease, was present in all patients, so the immune response of the patients might differ from that of healthy individuals. DPC sensitization did not change how many TCRs were above 1 in 1000 frequency, and no evidence was found of alterations in global repertoire structure.

The sample here was whole blood, taken in connection with sensitization to the hapten diphenylcyclopropenone (DPC). The TCR comes from a woman under 30 with alopecia areata. Some clones in this sample may be carry-over from other donors' samples. The chain employs TRBV4-3 and TRBJ1-2, and perhaps TRBD1 as D gene, on 5 matching bases. The nucleotide sequence reads as follows: TGCGCCAGCAGCCCCCACCGGGGGATCGGCTACACCTTC. Translation gives CASSPHRGIGYTF.